This T cell receptor beta chain is drawn from a study of neurological immune-mediated disorders. Germline CDR1 and CDR2: ENHRY and SYGVKD. V lost 3 bases, J lost 0 bases, and 10 bases lay in between. The CDR3 sequence is 15 residues long. Time point of the sample: longitudinal time-point 2. PBMCs stored at -80 C, numbering 2 million, were the origin of the unsorted libraries. This clonotype was detected ten times or more. Its antigen is undetermined. One entry per CDR3 protein results from TCRdb running MiXCR on the 5' RACE reads. The data hold fewer than 70,000 distinct CDR3 sequences, with roughly 9.8% observed a single time. Regarding the study as a whole: The study found the most TCR clonal expansion in HTLV-1-associated myelopathy and the least in multiple sclerosis, below healthy controls.

This chain connects TRBV10-3 to TRBJ2-3; D ambiguous. Sequencing was done on a sample of PBMCs. The clonotype was recovered from a man aged 30-40 years in good health. CDR3 loop: CAISEGEISTDTQYF. CDR3 DNA: TGTGCCATCAGTGAAGGAGAGATTAGCACAGATACGCAGTATTTT.